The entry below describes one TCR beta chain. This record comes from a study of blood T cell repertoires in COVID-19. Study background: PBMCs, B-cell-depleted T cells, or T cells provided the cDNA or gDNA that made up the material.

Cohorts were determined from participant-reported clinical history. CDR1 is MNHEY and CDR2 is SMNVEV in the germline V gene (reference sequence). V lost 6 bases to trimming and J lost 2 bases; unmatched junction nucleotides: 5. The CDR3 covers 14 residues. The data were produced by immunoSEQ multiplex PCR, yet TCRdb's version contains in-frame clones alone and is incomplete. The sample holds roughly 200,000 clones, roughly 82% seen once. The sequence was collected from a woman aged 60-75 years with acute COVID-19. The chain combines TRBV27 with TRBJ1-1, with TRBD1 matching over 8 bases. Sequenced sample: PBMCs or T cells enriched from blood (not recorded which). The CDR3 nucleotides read TGTGCCAGCAGGGTACAGGGGGTAAACACTGAAGCTTTCTTT. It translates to CASRVQGVNTEAFF.